This TCR beta chain was identified in a study of blood T cell repertoires in COVID-19. Libraries were prepared by immunoSEQ multiplex PCR; TCRdb keeps only in-frame clonotypes and omits some of them. The sample comprises hundreds of thousands of clones, over 75% of which are singletons, and roughly 0.99% rests with the top ten. Looked up from germline, CDR1 is LNHDA and CDR2 is SQIVND (reference sequence). The length of the CDR3 is 14 residues. The germline V and J ends were trimmed by 7 bases and 6 bases, with 16 bases remaining between them. The sequenced sample consisted of PBMCs or T cells enriched from blood (not recorded which). This chain links TRBV19 with TRBJ1-5; TRBD1 is a possible D gene (6 bases). The sequence was obtained from a man aged 18 to 29 who had recovered from COVID-19. CDR3 sequence reads: CASTQEQGLQPQHF. DNA of the CDR3: TGTGCCAGTACACAGGAACAGGGCCTTCAGCCCCAGCATTTT.